What follows are 26 T cell receptor beta chains derived from one specimen sequenced in a study of blood T cell repertoires in COVID-19. Sequencing used immunoSEQ multiplex PCR; TCRdb keeps in-frame clones, though not all of them. The sample has 160,000 or so clones; approximately 88% are singletons. The sequencing sample was made of peripheral blood. All receptors come from a man aged 55 to 70 with acute or convalescent COVID-19.

This chain joins TRBV2 and TRBJ2-5; D is uncertain. Germline-derived CDR1 and CDR2 are SNHLY and FYNNEI. Trimming took 4 bases from V and 5 from J, leaving 8 bases between them. This CDR3 region has 12 residues. The CDR3 sequence is CASSANVETQYF. DNA for the CDR3: TGTGCCAGCAGTGCTAATGTGGAGACCCAGTACTTC.

V gene TRBV18 combines with J gene TRBJ1-1; the D gene is possibly TRBD1 (6 bases). V lost 3 bases and J 1 base, leaving 9 bases between the germline ends. Germline V gene data show CDR1 as KGHSH and CDR2 as LQKENI. The CDR3 consists of 14 residues. This chain's CDR3 is CASSPPTGNTEAFF. The CDR3 nucleotides are TGTGCCAGCTCACCCCCGACAGGGAACACTGAAGCTTTCTTT. The entire variable domain, with the rest obtained from reference TRBV18 and TRBJ1-1, is as follows: NAGVMQNPRHLVRRRGQEARLRCSPMKGHSHVYWYRQLPEEGLKFMVYLQKENIIDESGMPKERFSAEFPKEGPSILRIQQVVRGDSAAYFCASSPPTGNTEAFFGQGTRLTVV.

The chain uses TRBV11-2 and TRBJ1-4; D remains unclear. Germline-derived CDR1 and CDR2 are SGHAT and FQNNGV. This CDR3 contains 16 residues. The V end was cut by 6 bases, the J end by 0 bases, with 14 bases between. Here the CDR3 DNA reads TGTGCCAGCAGTGATAGCGGCGGCGCAACTAATGAAAAACTGTTTTTT. It translates to CASSDSGGATNEKLFF.

The chain uses TRBV3-1 (or the pseudogene TRBV3-2) and TRBJ2-1, with 11 bases identical to TRBD2. From germline, CDR1 is LGHDT and CDR2 YNNKEL (reference sequence). The CDR3 contains 15 residues. After removal of 4 bases from V and 6 bases from J, the junction contained 5 bases not matched to a gene. CDR3 protein: CASSRSGTSGNEQFF. The CDR3 DNA is TGTGCCAGCAGCCGATCCGGGACTAGCGGCAATGAGCAGTTCTTC.

The chain has TRBV4-1 and TRBJ2-4, with TRBD2 as a possible D gene (5 bases). The ends were cut back, 2 bases at V and 7 bases at J, with 18 bases in the middle. Germline V gene data show CDR1 as MGHRA and CDR2 as YSYEKL. There are 16 residues in the CDR3. The CDR3 reads CASSQMGLALGNIQYF. The CDR3 coding sequence is TGCGCCAGCAGCCAAATGGGCCTAGCCCTGGGGAACATTCAGTACTTC.

The J gene is TRBJ2-3, the V gene TRBV2; 9 positions agree with TRBD2. The CDR3 sequence is 15 residues long. Germline trimming cut 8 bases from V and 1 base from J; bases unmatched to any gene: 7. The germline V gene has CDR1 SNHLY and CDR2 FYNNEI. CDR3 loop: CASGPRTSGTDTQYF. The DNA of the CDR3 is TGTGCCAGCGGACCCCGGACTAGCGGCACAGATACGCAGTATTTT.

The rearrangement joins TRBV6-5 to TRBJ1-6; no definite D call. Trimming cost V 0 bases and J 10 bases, with 13 bases left between them. The CDR3 runs 15 residues. Germline V gene lookup returns CDR1 MNHEY and CDR2 SVGAGI. The CDR3 region has the DNA TGTGCCAGCAGTTACTCGAATCAGGTTGAATCACCCCTCCACTTT. As protein: CASSYSNQVESPLHF.

Notes on this clone: At the DNA level, this CDR3 is encoded by other sequences in the same sample as well. The gene calls are TRBV5-1 and TRBJ1-4; the match to TRBD1 covers 10 bases. V lost 0 bases to trimming and J lost 8 bases; unmatched junction nucleotides: 4. The germline CDR1 and CDR2 sequences are SGHRS and YFSETQ. CDR3 length: 15 residues. CDR3 nucleotides: TGCGCCAGCAGCTTGGGGGACAGGGGTGGCGAAAAACTGTTTTTT. This translates into CASSLGDRGGEKLFF.

The CDR3 DNA reads TGTGCCAGCAGCCGGGACAGGGACACAGATACGCAGTATTTT. Translated, it gives CASSRDRDTDTQYF. This chain connects TRBV21-1 to TRBJ2-3; TRBD1 is the table's D call, not checked against the DNA. TRBV21-1 is a pseudogene. This CDR3 region has 14 residues.

DNA for the CDR3: TGTGCCAGTAGTATAGTCCCGGGATCCTACTATGGCTACACCTTC. Its translation: CASSIVPGSYYGYTF. The rearrangement uses TRBV19 and TRBJ1-2; D gene uncertain. Germline loops: CDR1 LNHDA, CDR2 SQIVND (reference sequence). The CDR3 runs to 15 residues. V lost 1 base and J lost 3, with 12 bases in between.

The chain combines TRBV5-1 with TRBJ2-1; 8 bases agree with TRBD2. CDR1 and CDR2 (germline): SGHRS, YFSETQ. The V and J ends lost 4 bases and 10 bases, in that order; junction bases with no gene match: 10. The CDR3 contains 14 residues. The CDR3 region is CASSALTSGGEQFF. For the CDR3, the DNA is TGCGCCAGCAGCGCACTAACAAGCGGGGGAGAGCAGTTCTTC.

The chain carries TRBV7-2 and TRBJ1-5; 7 nucleotides align to TRBD1. Germline V gene data show CDR1 as SGHTA and CDR2 as FQGNSA. After removal of 5 bases from V and 15 bases from J, the junction contained 13 bases not matched to a gene. The length of the CDR3 is 13 residues. The CDR3 sequence is CASSLQTTGEWHF. The CDR3, as DNA: TGTGCCAGCAGCCTTCAAACCACAGGGGAATGGCATTTT.

The genes are TRBV18 and TRBJ2-1; D perhaps matches TRBD1 (5 bases). The V end lost 4 bases, the J end lost 3 bases, and 10 bases lay between the germline ends. Germline-derived CDR1 and CDR2 are KGHSH and LQKENI. The CDR3 extends over 14 amino acids. The CDR3 spells CASSLDSGYNEQFF. CDR3 coding DNA: TGTGCCAGCTCACTCGACAGTGGCTACAATGAGCAGTTCTTC.

CDR3 nucleotides: TGTGCCACCAAGGGGACAGGGGTATACAATGAGCAGTTCTTC. Translation gives CATKGTGVYNEQFF. This chain links TRBV19 with TRBJ2-1; 10 positions match TRBD1. The germline gives CDR1 LNHDA, CDR2 SQIVND (reference sequence). The J segment lost 4 bases and the V segment lost 10 bases, leaving 7 bases of the junction unmatched. The CDR3 consists of 14 residues.

The chain is built from TRBV12-3 or TRBV12-4 and TRBJ1-2, with D possibly being TRBD1 (6 bases). The CDR3 spans 12 residues. Trimming left V 5 bases short and J 8 bases short, with 12 bases between. The CDR3 is CASSAGGRGYTF. CDR3 in DNA: TGTGCCAGCAGTGCGGGGGGGCGCGGCTACACCTTC.

The rearrangement uses TRBV5-1 and TRBJ2-3; 10 bases are shared with TRBD1. The CDR3 contains 17 residues. The V and J ends lost 2 bases and 3 bases, in that order; junction bases with no gene match: 9. Germline CDR1 reads SGHRS; CDR2 reads YFSETQ. In nucleotides, the CDR3 is TGCGCCAGCAGCTTCCTCCGGGACAGGGGCAAGACAGATACGCAGTATTTT. Translated: CASSFLRDRGKTDTQYF. The full variable domain, with the rest looked up from reference TRBV5-1 and TRBJ2-3, is KAGVTQTPRYLIKTRGQQVTLSCSPISGHRSVSWYQQTPGQGLQFLFEYFSETQRNKGNFPGRFSGRQFSNSRSEMNVSTLELGDSALYLCASSFLRDRGKTDTQYFGPGTRLTVL.

This clone has just a few counts. The chain combines TRBV27 with TRBJ1-1; 8 bases fit TRBD1. Germline CDR1 reads MNHEY; CDR2 reads SMNVEV (reference sequence). The CDR3 is made up of 13 amino acids. V was clipped by 7 bases and J by 3 bases; unmatched bases: 4. DNA of the CDR3: TGTGCCAGCACTCGACAGGGGTACACTGAAGCTTTCTTT. Protein product: CASTRQGYTEAFF.

J is TRBJ2-5 and V is TRBV11-2, with TRBD2 matching over 7 bases. CDR1 and CDR2 (germline): SGHAT, FQNNGV. With V trimmed by 1 base and J by 2 bases, 13 bases remained unmatched. There are 18 residues in the CDR3. CDR3 loop: CASSLGSLGASGQETQYF. CDR3 in DNA: TGTGCCAGCAGCTTAGGGTCCTTAGGGGCTAGCGGACAAGAGACCCAGTACTTC.

This chain links TRBV5-4 with TRBJ1-6; the D is unclear. V lost 5 bases to trimming and J lost 0 bases, with 6 bases between them. This CDR3 region has 14 residues. Looked up from germline, CDR1 is SGHNT and CDR2 is YYREEE (reference sequence). This chain's CDR3 is CASRLNSYNSPLHF. In DNA form, the CDR3 reads TGTGCCAGCAGACTAAACTCCTATAATTCACCCCTCCACTTT.

This clone is a singleton in its sample. One end of the junction fails to match germline, which may point to a read error. The rearrangement links TRBV7-7 to TRBJ1-1, with D tentatively TRBD1 (5 bases). Germline assignment: CDR1 SSHAT and CDR2 FNYEAQ (reference sequence). The CDR3 totals 16 residues. This CDR3 reads CASSLVGHRLQAEAFF. Written as DNA, the CDR3 is TGTGCTAGCAGCTTAGTGGGGCATAGGTTACAGGCTGAAGCTTTCTTT.

The J gene is TRBJ2-1, the V gene TRBV24-1; TRBD2 might be the D (6 bases). V was shortened by 4 bases and J by 7 bases, with 16 bases between the two germline ends. Germline CDR1 KGHDR, CDR2 SFDVKD. The CDR3 is 15 amino acids. In DNA form, the CDR3 reads TGTGCCACCAGTGAGGAACTAGCAGGAGGGAATGAGCAGTTCTTC. Protein: CATSEELAGGNEQFF.

The J gene is TRBJ1-2, the V gene TRBV27, with 12 bases fitting TRBD1. The CDR3 runs to 21 residues. In germline, CDR1 is MNHEY, CDR2 SMNVEV (reference sequence). The V segment lost 5 bases and the J segment 3 bases; nucleotides outside the gene matches: 22. The CDR3 region is CASSPRSSGTGGKGWDYGYTF. The CDR3 DNA sequence: TGTGCCAGCAGTCCGCGCTCCTCCGGGACAGGGGGCAAGGGCTGGGACTATGGCTACACCTTC.

The chain couples TRBV18 to TRBJ2-2; 9 bases are shared with TRBD1. From germline, CDR1 is KGHSH and CDR2 LQKENI. The CDR3 is 14 amino acids. V dropped 6 bases and J dropped 6; count of bases not matched to a gene: 5. The CDR3 loop reads CASSPNRGPGELFF. Written as DNA, the CDR3 is TGTGCCAGCTCCCCCAACAGGGGGCCCGGGGAGCTGTTTTTT. Full variable domain (missing parts from reference TRBV18 and TRBJ2-2): NAGVMQNPRHLVRRRGQEARLRCSPMKGHSHVYWYRQLPEEGLKFMVYLQKENIIDESGMPKERFSAEFPKEGPSILRIQQVVRGDSAAYFCASSPNRGPGELFFGEGSRLTVL.

This chain joins TRBV19 and TRBJ1-1; tentative D call: TRBD1 (6 bases). Germline V CDR1 and CDR2: LNHDA, SQIVND (reference sequence). CDR3 length: 13 amino acids. V was clipped by 10 bases and J by 4 bases, with 16 bases between them. This CDR3 reads CATRIQGLTEAFF. The CDR3 DNA is TGTGCCACCCGAATACAGGGCCTCACTGAAGCTTTCTTT.

The V call is TRBV2, the J call TRBJ2-1; maybe TRBD2 (6 bases). Per the germline V gene, CDR1 is SNHLY and CDR2 is FYNNEI. The V end was cut by 6 bases, the J end by 5 bases, with 14 bases between. The CDR3 sequence is 14 residues long. CDR3 coding DNA: TGTGCCAGCAGACAGTCGGGGGATCACAATGAGCAGTTCTTC. Its protein is CASRQSGDHNEQFF. Using reference TRBV2 and TRBJ2-1 for the parts outside the CDR3, the full variable domain is EPEVTQTPSHQVTQMGQEVILRCVPISNHLYFYWYRQILGQKVEFLVSFYNNEISEKSEIFDDQFSVERPDGSNFTLKIRSTKLEDSAMYFCASRQSGDHNEQFFGPGTRLTVL.

The chain is built from TRBV5-6 and TRBJ1-5; 10 nucleotides line up with TRBD1. The germline CDR1 and CDR2 sequences are SGHDT and YYEEEE. The CDR3 covers 15 residues. With 3 bases clipped from V and 1 base from J, the junction kept 1 base outside the gene matches. CDR3 amino acids: CASSWGQGSNQPQHF. In DNA form, the CDR3 reads TGTGCCAGCAGCTGGGGACAGGGGAGCAATCAGCCCCAGCATTTT.